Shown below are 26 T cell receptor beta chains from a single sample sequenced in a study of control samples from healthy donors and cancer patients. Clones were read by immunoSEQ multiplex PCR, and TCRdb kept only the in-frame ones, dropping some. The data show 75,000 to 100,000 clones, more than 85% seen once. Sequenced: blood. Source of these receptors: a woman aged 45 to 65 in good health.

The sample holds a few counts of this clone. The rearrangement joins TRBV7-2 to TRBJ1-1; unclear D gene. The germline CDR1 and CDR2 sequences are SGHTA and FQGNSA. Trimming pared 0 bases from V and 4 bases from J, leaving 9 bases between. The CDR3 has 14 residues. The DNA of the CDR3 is TGTGCCAGCAGCTTAGCCGGGTTTGGCACTGAAGCTTTCTTT. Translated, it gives CASSLAGFGTEAFF.

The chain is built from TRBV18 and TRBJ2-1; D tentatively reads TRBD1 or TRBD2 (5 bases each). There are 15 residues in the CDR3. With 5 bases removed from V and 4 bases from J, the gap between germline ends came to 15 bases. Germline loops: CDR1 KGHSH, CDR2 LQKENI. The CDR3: CASSEGTIPYNEQFF. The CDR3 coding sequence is TGTGCCAGCTCAGAGGGGACCATCCCATACAATGAGCAGTTCTTC. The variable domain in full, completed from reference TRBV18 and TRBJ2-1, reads NAGVMQNPRHLVRRRGQEARLRCSPMKGHSHVYWYRQLPEEGLKFMVYLQKENIIDESGMPKERFSAEFPKEGPSILRIQQVVRGDSAAYFCASSEGTIPYNEQFFGPGTRLTVL.

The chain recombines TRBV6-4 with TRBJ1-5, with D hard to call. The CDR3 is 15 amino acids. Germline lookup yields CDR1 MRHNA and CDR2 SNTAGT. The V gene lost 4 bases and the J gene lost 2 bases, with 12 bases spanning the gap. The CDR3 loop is CASSGAREGNQPQHF. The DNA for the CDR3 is TGTGCCAGCAGTGGAGCGAGGGAAGGCAATCAGCCCCAGCATTTT.

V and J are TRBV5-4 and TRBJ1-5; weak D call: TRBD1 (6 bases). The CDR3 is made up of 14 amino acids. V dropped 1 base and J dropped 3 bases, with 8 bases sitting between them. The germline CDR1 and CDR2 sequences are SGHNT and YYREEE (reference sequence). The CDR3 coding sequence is TGTGCCAGCAGCTTGAGGGGGGACAATCAGCCCCAGCATTTT. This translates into CASSLRGDNQPQHF.

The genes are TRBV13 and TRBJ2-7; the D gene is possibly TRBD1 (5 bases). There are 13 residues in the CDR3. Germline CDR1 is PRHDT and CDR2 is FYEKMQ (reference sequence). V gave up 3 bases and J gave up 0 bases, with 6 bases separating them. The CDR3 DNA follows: TGTGCCAGCAGCTTCAGGGCCTCCTACGAGCAGTACTTC. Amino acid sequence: CASSFRASYEQYF. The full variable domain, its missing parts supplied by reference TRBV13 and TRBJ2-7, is AAGVIQSPRHLIKEKRETATLKCYPIPRHDTVYWYQQGPGQDPQFLISFYEKMQSDKGSIPDRFSAQQFSDYHSELNMSSLELGDSALYFCASSFRASYEQYFGPGTRLTVT.

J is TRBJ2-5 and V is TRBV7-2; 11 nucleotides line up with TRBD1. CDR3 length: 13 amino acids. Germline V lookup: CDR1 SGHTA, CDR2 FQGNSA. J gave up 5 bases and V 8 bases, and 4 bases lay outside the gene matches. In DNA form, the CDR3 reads TGTGCCAGCCGGCGGGACAGGGGGGAGACCCAGTACTTC. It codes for CASRRDRGETQYF. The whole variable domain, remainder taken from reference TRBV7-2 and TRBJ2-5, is GAGVSQSPSNKVTEKGKDVELRCDPISGHTALYWYRQSLGQGLEFLIYFQGNSAPDKSGLPSDRFSAERTGGSVSTLTIQRTQQEDSAVYLCASRRDRGETQYFGPGTRLLVL.

The CDR3 DNA reads as TGTGCCAGCAGGGGGGGAGGCCAGGAGACCCAGTACTTC. This encodes CASRGGGQETQYF. The chain employs TRBV7-2 and TRBJ2-5; D perhaps matches TRBD2 (6 bases). CDR1 is SGHTA and CDR2 is FQGNSA in the germline V gene. The CDR3 has 13 residues. The germline V and J ends were trimmed by 6 bases and 5 bases, with 13 bases remaining between them.

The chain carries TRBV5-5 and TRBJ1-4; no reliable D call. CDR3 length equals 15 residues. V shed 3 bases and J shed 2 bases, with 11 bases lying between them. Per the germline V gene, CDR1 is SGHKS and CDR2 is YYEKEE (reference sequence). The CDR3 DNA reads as TGTGCCAGCAGCTCAAAGGGAGCCACTAATGAAAAACTGTTTTTT. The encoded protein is CASSSKGATNEKLFF.

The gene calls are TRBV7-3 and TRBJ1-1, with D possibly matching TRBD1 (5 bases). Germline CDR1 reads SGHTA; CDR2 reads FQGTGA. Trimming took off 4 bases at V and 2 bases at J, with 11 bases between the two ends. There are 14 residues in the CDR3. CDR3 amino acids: CASSSQGGNTEAFF. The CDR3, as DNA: TGTGCCAGCAGCTCTCAGGGTGGCAACACTGAAGCTTTCTTT.

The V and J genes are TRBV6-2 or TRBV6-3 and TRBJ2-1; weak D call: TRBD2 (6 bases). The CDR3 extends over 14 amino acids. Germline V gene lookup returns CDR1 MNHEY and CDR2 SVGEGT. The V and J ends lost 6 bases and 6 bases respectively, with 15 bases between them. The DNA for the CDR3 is TGTGCCAGCAGCGGCACGGAGGGCCTCAATGAGCAGTTCTTC. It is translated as CASSGTEGLNEQFF.

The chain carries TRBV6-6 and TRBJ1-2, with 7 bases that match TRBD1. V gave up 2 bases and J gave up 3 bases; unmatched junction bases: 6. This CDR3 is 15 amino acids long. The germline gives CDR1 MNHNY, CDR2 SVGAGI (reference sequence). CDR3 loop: CASSYGTATYYGYTF. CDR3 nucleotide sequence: TGTGCCAGCAGTTACGGGACAGCGACTTACTATGGCTACACCTTC.

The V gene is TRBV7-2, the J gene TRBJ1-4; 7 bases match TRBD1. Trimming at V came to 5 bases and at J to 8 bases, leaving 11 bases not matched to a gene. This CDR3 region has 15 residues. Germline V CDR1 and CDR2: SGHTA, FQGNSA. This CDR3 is CASSPDRVRGEKLFF. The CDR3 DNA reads TGTGCCAGCAGCCCCGACAGGGTTCGCGGAGAAAAACTGTTTTTT. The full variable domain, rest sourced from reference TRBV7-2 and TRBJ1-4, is GAGVSQSPSNKVTEKGKDVELRCDPISGHTALYWYRQSLGQGLEFLIYFQGNSAPDKSGLPSDRFSAERTGGSVSTLTIQRTQQEDSAVYLCASSPDRVRGEKLFFGSGTQLSVL.

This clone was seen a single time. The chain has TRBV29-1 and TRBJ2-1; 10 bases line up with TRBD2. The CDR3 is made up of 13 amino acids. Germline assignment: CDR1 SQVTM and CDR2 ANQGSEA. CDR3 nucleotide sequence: TGCAGTTCCTTAGCGGGAGGAGGCAATGAGCAGTTCTTC. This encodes CSSLAGGGNEQFF.

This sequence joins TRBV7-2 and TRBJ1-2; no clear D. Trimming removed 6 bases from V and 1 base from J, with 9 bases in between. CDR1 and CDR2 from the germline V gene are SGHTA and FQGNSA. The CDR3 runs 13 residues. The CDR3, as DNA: TGTGCCAGCAGGAGGCCGGGTAACTATGGCTACACCTTC. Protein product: CASRRPGNYGYTF.

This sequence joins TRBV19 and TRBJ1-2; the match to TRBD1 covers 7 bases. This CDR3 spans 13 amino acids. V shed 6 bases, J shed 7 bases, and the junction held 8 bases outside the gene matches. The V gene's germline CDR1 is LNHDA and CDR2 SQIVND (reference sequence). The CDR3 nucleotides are TGTGCCAGTAGGCGGGACAGCCTGTTTGGCTACACCTTC. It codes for CASRRDSLFGYTF.

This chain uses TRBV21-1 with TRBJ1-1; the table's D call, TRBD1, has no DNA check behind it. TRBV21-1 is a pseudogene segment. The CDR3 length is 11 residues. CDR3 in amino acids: CVQGKNTEAFF. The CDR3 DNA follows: TGTGTCCAGGGGAAGAACACTGAAGCTTTCTTT.

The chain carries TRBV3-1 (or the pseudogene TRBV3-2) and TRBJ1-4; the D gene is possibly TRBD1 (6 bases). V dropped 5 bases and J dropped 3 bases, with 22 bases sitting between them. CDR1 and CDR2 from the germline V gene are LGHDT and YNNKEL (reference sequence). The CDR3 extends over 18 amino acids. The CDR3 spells CASSSQIGGGHPNEKLFF. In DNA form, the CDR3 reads TGTGCCAGCAGCTCCCAAATAGGGGGGGGTCATCCTAATGAAAAACTGTTTTTT.

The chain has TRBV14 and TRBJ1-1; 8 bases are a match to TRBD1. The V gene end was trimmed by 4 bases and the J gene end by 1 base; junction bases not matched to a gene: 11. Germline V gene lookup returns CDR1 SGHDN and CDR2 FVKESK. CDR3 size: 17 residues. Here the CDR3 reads CASSRGRTGKRNTEAFF. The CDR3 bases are TGTGCCAGCAGCCGCGGCCGGACAGGGAAAAGGAACACTGAAGCTTTCTTT.

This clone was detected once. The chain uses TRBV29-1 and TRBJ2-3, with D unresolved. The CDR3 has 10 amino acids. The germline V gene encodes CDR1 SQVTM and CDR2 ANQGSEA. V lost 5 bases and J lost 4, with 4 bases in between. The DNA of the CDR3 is TGCAGCGTTCGTCCAGATACGCAGTATTTT. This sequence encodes CSVRPDTQYF.

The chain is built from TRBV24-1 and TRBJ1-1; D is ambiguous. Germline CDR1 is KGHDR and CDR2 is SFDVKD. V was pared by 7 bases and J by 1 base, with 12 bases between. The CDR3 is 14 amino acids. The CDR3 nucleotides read TGTGCCACCAGAACAAGAACCGAGAACACTGAAGCTTTCTTT. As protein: CATRTRTENTEAFF.

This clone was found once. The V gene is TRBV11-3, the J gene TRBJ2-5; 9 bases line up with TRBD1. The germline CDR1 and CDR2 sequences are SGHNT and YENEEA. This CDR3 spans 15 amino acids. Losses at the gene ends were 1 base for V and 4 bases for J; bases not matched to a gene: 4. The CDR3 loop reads CASSLGDRVPETQYF. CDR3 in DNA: TGTGCCAGCAGCTTAGGGGACAGGGTCCCAGAGACCCAGTACTTC.

The CDR3 reads CASSKGLAIYEQYF. The CDR3 DNA follows: TGTGCCAGCAGCAAGGGACTAGCTATCTACGAGCAGTACTTC. V and J are TRBV5-6 and TRBJ2-7; 9 positions match TRBD2. V dropped 4 bases and J dropped 3; count of bases not matched to a gene: 5. The CDR3 runs 14 residues. The germline CDR1 and CDR2 sequences are SGHDT and YYEEEE.

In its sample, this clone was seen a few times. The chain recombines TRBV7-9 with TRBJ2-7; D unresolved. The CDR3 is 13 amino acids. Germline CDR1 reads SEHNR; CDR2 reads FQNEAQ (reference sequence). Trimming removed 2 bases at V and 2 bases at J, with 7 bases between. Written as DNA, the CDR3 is TGTGCCAGCAGCTTACAACAGACCTACGAGCAGTACTTC. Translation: CASSLQQTYEQYF.

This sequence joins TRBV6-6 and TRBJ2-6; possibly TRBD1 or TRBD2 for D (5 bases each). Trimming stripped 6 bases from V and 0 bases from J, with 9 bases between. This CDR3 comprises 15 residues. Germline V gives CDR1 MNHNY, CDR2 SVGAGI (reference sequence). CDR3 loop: CASRRGFSGANVLTF. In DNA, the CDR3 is TGTGCCAGCAGGAGGGGTTTCTCTGGGGCCAACGTCCTGACTTTC.

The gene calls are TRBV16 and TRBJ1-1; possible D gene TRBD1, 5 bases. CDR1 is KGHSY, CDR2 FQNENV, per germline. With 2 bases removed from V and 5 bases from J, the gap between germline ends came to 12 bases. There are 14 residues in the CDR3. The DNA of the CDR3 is TGTGCCAGCAGCCAACAGGGAGAAGGGACTGAAGCTTTCTTT. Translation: CASSQQGEGTEAFF.

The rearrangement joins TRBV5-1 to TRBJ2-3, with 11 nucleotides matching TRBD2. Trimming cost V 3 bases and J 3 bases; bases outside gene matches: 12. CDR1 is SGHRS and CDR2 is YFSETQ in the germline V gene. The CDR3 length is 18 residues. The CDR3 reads CASSSNVPSGRSTDTQYF. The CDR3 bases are TGCGCCAGCAGCTCGAACGTCCCTAGCGGGAGGTCGACAGATACGCAGTATTTT.